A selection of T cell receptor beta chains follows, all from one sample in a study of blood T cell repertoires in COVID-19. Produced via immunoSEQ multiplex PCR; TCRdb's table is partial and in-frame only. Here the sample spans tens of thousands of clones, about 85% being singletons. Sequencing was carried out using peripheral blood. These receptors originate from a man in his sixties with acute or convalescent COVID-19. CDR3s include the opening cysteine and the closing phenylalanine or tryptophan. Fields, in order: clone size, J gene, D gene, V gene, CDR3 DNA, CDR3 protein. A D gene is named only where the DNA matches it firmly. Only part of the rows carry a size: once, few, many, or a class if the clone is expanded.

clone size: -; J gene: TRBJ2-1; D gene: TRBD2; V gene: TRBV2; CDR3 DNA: TGTGCCAGTGGAGCTCGTACTAGCGGGAACAATGAGCAGTTCTTC; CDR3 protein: CASGARTSGNNEQFF
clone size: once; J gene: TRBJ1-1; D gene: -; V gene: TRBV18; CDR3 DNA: TGTGCCAGCTCACCCCCTGTTAACACTGAAGCTTTCTTT; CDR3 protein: CASSPPVNTEAFF
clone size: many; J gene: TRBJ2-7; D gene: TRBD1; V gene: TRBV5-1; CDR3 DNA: TGCGCCAGCAGCACCCGGACAGGGGCGTTCCCCTACGAGCAGTACTTC; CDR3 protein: CASSTRTGAFPYEQYF
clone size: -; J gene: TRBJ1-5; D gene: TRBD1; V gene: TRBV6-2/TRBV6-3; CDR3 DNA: TGTGCCAGCAGCAGGGGGCTCAGAGGTCAGCCCCAGCATTTT; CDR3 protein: CASSRGLRGQPQHF
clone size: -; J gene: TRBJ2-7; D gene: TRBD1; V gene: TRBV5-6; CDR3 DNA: TGTGCCAGCAAGAGGACAGGGACCCTCGAGCAGTACTTC; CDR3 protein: CASKRTGTLEQYF
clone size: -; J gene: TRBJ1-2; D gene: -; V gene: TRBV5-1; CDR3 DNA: TGCGCCAGCAGCTTGGAGGCAGGGGAAAACTATGGCTACACCTTC; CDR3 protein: CASSLEAGENYGYTF
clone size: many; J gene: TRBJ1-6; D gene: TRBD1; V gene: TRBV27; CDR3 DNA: TGTGCCAGCAAAAAGGACAGGCCGACCTATAATTCACCCCTCCACTTT; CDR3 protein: CASKKDRPTYNSPLHF
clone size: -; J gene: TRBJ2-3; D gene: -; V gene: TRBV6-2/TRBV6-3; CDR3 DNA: TGTGCCAGCAGTTACAGCAGGGGTACAGATACGCAGTATTTT; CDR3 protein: CASSYSRGTDTQYF
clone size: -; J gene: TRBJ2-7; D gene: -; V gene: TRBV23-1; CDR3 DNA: TGCGCCAGCAGTCACACCGACTATTACGAGCAGTACTTC; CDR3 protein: CASSHTDYYEQYF
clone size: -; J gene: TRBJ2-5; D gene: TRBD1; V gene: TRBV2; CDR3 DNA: TGTGCCAGCAGACCGGACAGGGTCGGAAAGACCCAGTACTTC; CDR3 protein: CASRPDRVGKTQYF
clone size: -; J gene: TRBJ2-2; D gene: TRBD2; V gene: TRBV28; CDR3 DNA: TGTGCCAGCAGTCCCCACGGGACTAGCGGGAGTGGAGGCACCGGGGAGCTGTTTTTT; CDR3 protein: CASSPHGTSGSGGTGELFF
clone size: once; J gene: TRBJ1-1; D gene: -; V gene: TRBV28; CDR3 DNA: TGTGCCAGCAGCCGACAGACTGAAGCTTTCTTT; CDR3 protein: CASSRQTEAFF
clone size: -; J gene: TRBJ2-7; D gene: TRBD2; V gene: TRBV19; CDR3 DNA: TGTGCCAGCGGGACTAGCGGTTACGAGCAGTACTTC; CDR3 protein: CASGTSGYEQYF
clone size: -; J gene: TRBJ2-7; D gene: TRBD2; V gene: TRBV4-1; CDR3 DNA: TGCGCCAGCAGCCAAGATAGGAGAATAGCGGGTGCTTCCTACGAGCAGTACTTC; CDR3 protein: CASSQDRRIAGASYEQYF
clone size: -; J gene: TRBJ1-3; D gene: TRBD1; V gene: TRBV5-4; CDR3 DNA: TGTGCCAGCAGCAACCCAGGGGGCGGTGGAAACACCATATATTTT; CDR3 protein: CASSNPGGGGNTIYF
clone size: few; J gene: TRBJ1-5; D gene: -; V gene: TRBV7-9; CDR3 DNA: TGTGCCAGCAGCCCAGCGGGACGTTTAGATCAGCCCCAGCATTTT; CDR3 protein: CASSPAGRLDQPQHF
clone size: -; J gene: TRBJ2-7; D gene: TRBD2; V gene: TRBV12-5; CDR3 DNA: TGTGCTAGGGGTTTGGCCCTCGCGGGGGGGCGGGGCGAGCAGTACTTC; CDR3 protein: CARGLALAGGRGEQYF
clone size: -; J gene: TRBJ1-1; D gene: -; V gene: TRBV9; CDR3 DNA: TGTGCCAGCAGCGTAGTGGGAGGGCGCCGGGACACTGAAGCTTTCTTT; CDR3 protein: CASSVVGGRRDTEAFF
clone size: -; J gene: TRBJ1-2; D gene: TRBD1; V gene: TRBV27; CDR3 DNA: TGTGCCAGCAGTTCCACAGGGGGCGGCTACACCTTC; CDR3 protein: CASSSTGGGYTF
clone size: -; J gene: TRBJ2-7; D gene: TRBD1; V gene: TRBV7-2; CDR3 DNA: TGTGCCAGCAGCTTGGGGACAGGGGGCCGGGCCTACGAGCAGTACTTC; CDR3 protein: CASSLGTGGRAYEQYF
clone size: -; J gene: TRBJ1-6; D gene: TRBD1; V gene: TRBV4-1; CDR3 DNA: TGCGCCAGCAGCCAAGATCAGGGGGCAATAATTTCACCCCTCCACTTT; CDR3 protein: CASSQDQGAIISPLHF
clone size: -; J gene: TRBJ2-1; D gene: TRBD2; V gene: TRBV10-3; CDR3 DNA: TGTGCCATCAGCGGAACTAGCGGGAGCCCAAATGAGCAGTTCTTC; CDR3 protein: CAISGTSGSPNEQFF
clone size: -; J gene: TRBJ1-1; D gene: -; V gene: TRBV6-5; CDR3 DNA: TGTGCCAGCAGTTACACTCGGGGAAGGACTGAAGCTTTCTTT; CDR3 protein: CASSYTRGRTEAFF
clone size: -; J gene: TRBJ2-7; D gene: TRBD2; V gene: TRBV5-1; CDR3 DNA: TGCGCCAGCAGCGTCACTAGCGGAGTATACGAGCAGTACTTC; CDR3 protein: CASSVTSGVYEQYF
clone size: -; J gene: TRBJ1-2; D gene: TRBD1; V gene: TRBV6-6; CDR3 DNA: TGTGCCAGCAGTCTGGGACAGGGGCAGGGCTACACCTTC; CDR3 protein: CASSLGQGQGYTF
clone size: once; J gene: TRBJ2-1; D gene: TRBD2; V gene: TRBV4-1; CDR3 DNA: TGCGCCAGCAGCCAAGTTAGGAAGCGGGATGAGATCGACAATGAGCAGTTCTTC; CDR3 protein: CASSQVRKRDEIDNEQFF
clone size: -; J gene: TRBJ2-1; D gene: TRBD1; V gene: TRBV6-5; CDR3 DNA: TGTGCCAGCAAGAGTTGGGACAGGGACGATGAGCAGTTCTTC; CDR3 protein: CASKSWDRDDEQFF